The 30 T cell receptor beta chains reported below all come from one sample, sequenced in a study of neurological immune-mediated disorders. TCRdb re-called the 5' RACE reads through MiXCR, storing one row per CDR3 protein. The sample shows fewer than 90,000 distinct CDR3 sequences, 10% of them seen only once. Sequencing was carried out using PBMCs. These receptors were obtained from a man between 40 and 49 years old in good health.

The table lists this clonotype with a few counts. The chain is built from TRBV7-9 and TRBJ2-5; D tentatively fits TRBD1 or TRBD2 (5 bases each). The CDR3 extends over 14 amino acids. V lost 5 bases to trimming and J lost 4 bases, with 14 bases between them. Germline-derived CDR1 and CDR2 are SEHNR and FQNEAQ (reference sequence). CDR3 sequence: CASSPRDARETQYF. CDR3 in DNA: TGTGCCAGCAGCCCCAGGGACGCCCGAGAGACCCAGTACTTC.

This clonotype was counted many times. CDR3 region: CASSISGGPTGELFF. The DNA for the CDR3 is TGTGCCAGCAGCATCTCCGGGGGGCCCACCGGGGAGCTGTTTTTT. This sequence joins TRBV14 and TRBJ2-2; D perhaps matches TRBD2 (7 bases). Trimming removed 5 bases at V and 4 bases at J, with 14 bases between. Germline V gene lookup returns CDR1 SGHDN and CDR2 FVKESK. The CDR3 covers 15 residues.

This clonotype was detected ten times or more. This chain connects TRBV7-2 to TRBJ1-4; the D gene is possibly TRBD1 (5 bases). Per the germline V gene, CDR1 is SGHTA and CDR2 is FQGNSA. V was pared by 4 bases and J by 8 bases, with 17 bases between. This CDR3 has 15 residues. The CDR3 region is CASSSTPGRGEKLFF. CDR3 nucleotides: TGTGCCAGCAGCTCCACACCGGGGCGGGGGGAAAAACTGTTTTTT.

The rearrangement links TRBV12-3 or TRBV12-4 to TRBJ2-3; D is undetermined. V dropped 2 bases and J dropped 0 bases, with 9 bases sitting between them. The CDR3 spans 15 residues. CDR3 bases: TGTGCCAGCAGTTTACAGCGCCCTAGCACAGATACGCAGTATTTT. This sequence encodes CASSLQRPSTDTQYF.

This clonotype was seen many times. J is TRBJ2-7 and V is TRBV5-1, with 12 bases that match TRBD2. J lost 2 bases, V lost 4 bases, and 7 bases had no gene match. The CDR3 runs to 16 residues. Per the germline V gene, CDR1 is SGHRS and CDR2 is YFSETQ. The CDR3 reads CASSHRTSGTTYEQYF. In DNA form, the CDR3 reads TGCGCCAGCAGCCATCGGACTAGCGGGACTACCTACGAGCAGTACTTC. Supplemented by reference TRBV5-1 and TRBJ2-7, the full variable domain reads KAGVTQTPRYLIKTRGQQVTLSCSPISGHRSVSWYQQTPGQGLQFLFEYFSETQRNKGNFPGRFSGRQFSNSRSEMNVSTLELGDSALYLCASSHRTSGTTYEQYFGPGTRLTVT.

The sample holds many counts of this clonotype. V and J are TRBV20-1 and TRBJ2-2; 8 nucleotides agree with TRBD2. Germline V gives CDR1 DFQATT, CDR2 SNEGSKA (reference sequence). CDR3 length equals 15 residues. V shed 2 bases, J shed 0 bases, and the junction held 2 bases outside the gene matches. CDR3 coding DNA: TGCAGTGCTAGATGGGGACTAGCGAACACCGGGGAGCTGTTTTTT. It codes for CSARWGLANTGELFF.

This clonotype came up many times. The chain couples TRBV5-1 to TRBJ2-3; possible D gene TRBD2, 5 bases. Trimming shortened V by 1 base and J by 5 bases, and 11 bases separated the two germline ends. Looked up from germline, CDR1 is SGHRS and CDR2 is YFSETQ. This CDR3 is built from 14 residues. The CDR3 coding sequence is TGCGCCAGCAGCTTGTCGGTAGCGCAAGATACGCAGTATTTT. It yields the protein CASSLSVAQDTQYF.

In this sample, this clonotype turned up many times. The chain couples TRBV5-1 to TRBJ1-2, with TRBD1 matching over 9 bases. The CDR3 has 15 amino acids. V lost 4 bases and J lost 4; bases outside the gene matches: 8. From germline, CDR1 is SGHRS and CDR2 YFSETQ. CDR3 bases: TGCGCCAGCAGCCCGCAGACAGGGGGTGCCTATGGCTACACCTTC. Its translation is CASSPQTGGAYGYTF.

This clonotype was detected many times. The J gene is TRBJ1-1, the V gene TRBV5-1; TRBD1 agrees at 11 bases. V dropped 2 bases and J dropped 0; count of bases not matched to a gene: 3. Germline-derived CDR1 and CDR2 are SGHRS and YFSETQ. The CDR3 spans 16 residues. The CDR3 bases are TGCGCCAGCAGCTTACCGGGACAGGGGGTGAACACTGAAGCTTTCTTT. Protein product: CASSLPGQGVNTEAFF.

The chain links TRBV5-1 to TRBJ2-7; 8 nucleotides match TRBD1. Germline CDR1 reads SGHRS; CDR2 reads YFSETQ. Losses at the gene ends were 3 bases for V and 1 base for J; bases not matched to a gene: 6. This CDR3 has 15 amino acids. The CDR3 coding sequence is TGCGCCAGCAGCTACGGGACAGGTAGTTCCTACGAGCAGTACTTC. It specifies CASSYGTGSSYEQYF. Full variable domain (missing parts from reference TRBV5-1 and TRBJ2-7): KAGVTQTPRYLIKTRGQQVTLSCSPISGHRSVSWYQQTPGQGLQFLFEYFSETQRNKGNFPGRFSGRQFSNSRSEMNVSTLELGDSALYLCASSYGTGSSYEQYFGPGTRLTVT.

As for this clonotype: Germline and junction disagree at one end, which may indicate a read error. The chain links TRBV6-5 to TRBJ2-7, with TRBD2 identical over 7 bases. Germline loops: CDR1 MNHEY, CDR2 SVGAGI. The CDR3 has 12 residues. The CDR3 sequence: CASSPWEGEHYF. Here the CDR3 DNA reads TGTGCCAGCAGCCCCTGGGAGGGCGAGCATTACTTC.

Ten or more counts support this clonotype. The chain has TRBV6-5 and TRBJ1-1; maybe TRBD1 (5 bases). The germline V gene has CDR1 MNHEY and CDR2 SVGAGI. Deletions cut 0 bases from V and 6 bases from J, with 14 bases between. CDR3 size: 15 residues. CDR3 DNA: TGTGCCAGCAGTTACTCGATTGGGGGGGTGCCTGAAGCTTTCTTT. This gives the protein CASSYSIGGVPEAFF.

The sample holds many counts of this clonotype. The rearrangement links TRBV11-2 to TRBJ2-2; 9 nucleotides match TRBD2. The CDR3 runs 17 residues. Germline lookup yields CDR1 SGHAT and CDR2 FQNNGV. V was pared by 1 base and J by 7 bases, with 10 bases of the junction left unmatched. CDR3 coding DNA: TGTGCCAGCAGCTTAGTCCCAATATCAGCGGGAGGCGGGGAGCTGTTTTTT. It encodes CASSLVPISAGGGELFF.

This clonotype was picked up many times. The chain links TRBV5-1 to TRBJ1-2, with D possibly being TRBD1 (6 bases). Looked up from germline, CDR1 is SGHRS and CDR2 is YFSETQ. CDR3 size: 13 residues. Between the trimmed V and J ends, which lost 7 bases and 3 bases, there was a span of 13 bases. CDR3 in amino acids: CASSGAGDYGYTF. CDR3 in DNA: TGCGCCAGCTCAGGGGCAGGCGACTATGGCTACACCTTC.

This clonotype occurred many times. Sequence at one end of the junction differs from germline and may be a read error. The V and J genes are TRBV5-6 and TRBJ1-5; D remains ambiguous. The CDR3 sequence is 14 residues long. CDR1 and CDR2 from the germline V gene are SGHDT and YYEEEE. For the CDR3, the DNA is TGCGCCAGCAGTCTGGACGGTAGCAATCAGCCCCAGCATTTT. It yields the protein CASSLDGSNQPQHF.

At least ten counts were recorded for this clonotype. The gene calls are TRBV12-3 or TRBV12-4 and TRBJ2-6; 11 bases align to TRBD2. The CDR3 is 20 residues long. Unmatched junction bases numbered 14, after V lost 5 bases and J lost 2 bases. CDR3 sequence (DNA): TGTGCCAGCAGTGGGATGGGGGAAACTAGCGGGAGAACTGGGGCCAACGTCCTGACTTTC. Protein sequence: CASSGMGETSGRTGANVLTF.

This clonotype occurred many times. The V and J genes are TRBV3-1 and TRBJ2-3; D is ambiguous. V gave up 4 bases and J gave up 0 bases, with 8 bases separating them. CDR3 length: 14 residues. CDR1 is LGHDT and CDR2 is YNNKEL in the germline V gene (reference sequence). CDR3 loop: CASSRGPSTDTQYF. For the CDR3, the DNA is TGTGCCAGCAGCCGAGGACCTAGCACAGATACGCAGTATTTT.

The table lists this clonotype with many counts. V and J are TRBV20-1 and TRBJ2-3, with a weak D call TRBD2 (5 bases). This CDR3 spans 14 amino acids. Deletions cut 0 bases from V and 5 bases from J, with 12 bases between. Germline loops: CDR1 DFQATT, CDR2 SNEGSKA (reference sequence). The DNA for the CDR3 is TGCAGTGCTAGAGAAGAACTAGATATAGATACGCAGTATTTT. Translated, it gives CSAREELDIDTQYF.

This clonotype was observed many times. One base away lies a much larger clone, so this may be a sequencing read error. The rearrangement uses TRBV24-1 and TRBJ2-1; 8 bases agree with TRBD2. The CDR3 extends over 13 amino acids. CDR1 and CDR2 (germline): KGHDR, SFDVKD. Germline trimming cut 0 bases from V and 9 bases from J; bases unmatched to any gene: 0. The CDR3 DNA follows: TGTGCCACCAGTGATTTGAGCGGGGGTGAGCAGTTCTTC. Translating gives CATSDLSGGEQFF.

This clonotype was observed many times. The chain recombines TRBV5-1 with TRBJ2-1; the match to TRBD1 covers 7 bases. Germline V gene sequence: CDR1 SGHRS, CDR2 YFSETQ. The CDR3 runs to 15 residues. The trim removed 0 bases at V and 3 bases at J, leaving 3 bases unmatched. In DNA, the CDR3 is TGCGCCAGCAGCTTGGAGGGACAGCTCTACAATGAGCAGTTCTTC. Residues: CASSLEGQLYNEQFF.

This clonotype was picked up many times. CDR3 DNA: TGTGCCAGCAGCCTGAGCATGGGCACTGAAGCTTTCTTT. This translates into CASSLSMGTEAFF. The V call is TRBV3-1, the J call TRBJ1-1; no reliable D call. V lost 4 bases to trimming and J lost 4 bases, with 10 bases between them. Looked up from germline, CDR1 is LGHDT and CDR2 is YNNKEL (reference sequence). This CDR3 region has 13 residues.

This clonotype has at least ten counts. The chain couples TRBV7-9 to TRBJ2-1, with 11 bases matching TRBD2. Germline V gene data show CDR1 as SEHNR and CDR2 as FQNEAQ (reference sequence). This CDR3 comprises 16 residues. V shed 4 bases and J 4 bases; nucleotides not matched to a gene: 6. This chain's CDR3 is CASSSLLAGVYNEQFF. The CDR3 DNA sequence: TGTGCCAGCAGCTCACTACTAGCGGGAGTTTACAATGAGCAGTTCTTC.

This clonotype has just a few counts. This chain joins TRBV27 and TRBJ2-7; 8 bases are shared with TRBD1. CDR1 MNHEY and CDR2 SMNVEV come from the germline V gene (reference sequence). The V segment lost 8 bases and the J segment 5 bases; nucleotides outside the gene matches: 8. The CDR3 consists of 13 residues. The DNA for the CDR3 is TGTGCCAGCGCCCTTTCAGGGGGCCACGAGCAGTACTTC. Protein: CASALSGGHEQYF.

This clonotype has ten or more counts. The chain joins TRBV18 to TRBJ1-1; the D is unclear. CDR1 and CDR2 from the germline V gene are KGHSH and LQKENI. Between the trimmed V and J ends, which lost 3 bases and 5 bases, there was a span of 4 bases. This CDR3 has 11 amino acids. The CDR3 DNA follows: TGTGCCAGCTCACCGGAGACTGAAGCTTTCTTT. This sequence encodes CASSPETEAFF. Using reference TRBV18 and TRBJ1-1 for the parts outside the CDR3, the full variable domain is NAGVMQNPRHLVRRRGQEARLRCSPMKGHSHVYWYRQLPEEGLKFMVYLQKENIIDESGMPKERFSAEFPKEGPSILRIQQVVRGDSAAYFCASSPETEAFFGQGTRLTVV.

This clonotype was found many times. The chain employs TRBV24-1 and TRBJ2-7; D is unclear. CDR1 is KGHDR and CDR2 is SFDVKD in the germline V gene. Deletions cut 2 bases from V and 7 bases from J, with 17 bases between. The CDR3 consists of 15 residues. CDR3 nucleotides: TGTGCCACCAGTGATTCCCCCTCCGGGCTGGGAGAGCAGTACTTC. Its translation is CATSDSPSGLGEQYF.

This clonotype was seen ten or more times. The rearrangement uses TRBV7-6 and TRBJ1-2; D uncertain. CDR3 length: 14 amino acids. Germline CDR1 reads SGHVS; CDR2 reads FNYEAQ. Trimming took 5 bases from V and 5 from J, leaving 15 bases between them. CDR3: CASSPGPAPYGYTF. The CDR3 nucleotides read TGTGCCAGCAGCCCAGGACCAGCCCCTTATGGCTACACCTTC.

This clonotype was detected many times. The chain recombines TRBV24-1 with TRBJ2-1, with 10 bases matching TRBD2. From germline, CDR1 is KGHDR and CDR2 SFDVKD. V was clipped by 1 base and J by 8 bases; unmatched bases: 7. The CDR3 runs 16 residues. CDR3 DNA sequence: TGTGCCACCAGTGATTTAAGCGGGAGGGGGTCGTATGAGCAGTTCTTC. This translates into CATSDLSGRGSYEQFF.

This clonotype was detected many times. The genes are TRBV7-3 and TRBJ2-3; possible D gene TRBD1, 6 bases. V shed 5 bases and J shed 2 bases, with 14 bases lying between them. Germline assignment: CDR1 SGHTA and CDR2 FQGTGA. The CDR3 loop spans 15 amino acids. The CDR3 DNA is TGTGCCAGCAGCCATAGGGGGACCTACACAGATACGCAGTATTTT. Its protein is CASSHRGTYTDTQYF.

This clonotype was counted many times. This chain joins TRBV5-1 and TRBJ2-7, with a possible D match to TRBD2 (5 bases). The CDR3 contains 18 residues. Trimming took off 4 bases at V and 0 bases at J, with 23 bases between the two ends. CDR1 is SGHRS and CDR2 is YFSETQ in the germline V gene. The CDR3 sequence: CASSRSAATGSFSYEQYF. The CDR3 nucleotides are TGCGCCAGCAGCAGGAGCGCCGCGACGGGGTCGTTCTCCTACGAGCAGTACTTC.

A word on this clonotype: One end of the junction does not line up with germline, which may come from a read error. The chain joins TRBV20-1 to TRBJ2-1; D is possibly TRBD2 (6 bases). The CDR3 has 16 residues. CDR1 is DFQATT and CDR2 is SNEGSKA in the germline V gene (reference sequence). The CDR3, as DNA: TGCAGTGCTAGAGATCTGGAGGGAGTCTCCTACAATGAGAAGTTCTTC. This gives the protein CSARDLEGVSYNEKFF.